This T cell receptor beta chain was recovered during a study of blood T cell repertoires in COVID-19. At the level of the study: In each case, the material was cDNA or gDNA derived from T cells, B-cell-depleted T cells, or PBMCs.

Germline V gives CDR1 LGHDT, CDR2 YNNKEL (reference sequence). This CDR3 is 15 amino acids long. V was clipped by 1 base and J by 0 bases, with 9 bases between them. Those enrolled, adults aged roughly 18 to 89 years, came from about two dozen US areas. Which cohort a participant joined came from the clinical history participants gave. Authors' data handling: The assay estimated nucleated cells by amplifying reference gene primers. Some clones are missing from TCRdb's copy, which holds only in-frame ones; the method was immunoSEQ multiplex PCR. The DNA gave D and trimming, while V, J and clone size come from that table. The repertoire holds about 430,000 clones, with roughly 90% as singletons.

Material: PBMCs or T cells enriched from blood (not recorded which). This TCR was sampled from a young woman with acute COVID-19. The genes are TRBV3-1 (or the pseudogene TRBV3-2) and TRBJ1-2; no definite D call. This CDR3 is CASSQVPLANYGYTF. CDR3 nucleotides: TGTGCCAGCAGCCAAGTTCCTTTAGCTAACTATGGCTACACCTTC.